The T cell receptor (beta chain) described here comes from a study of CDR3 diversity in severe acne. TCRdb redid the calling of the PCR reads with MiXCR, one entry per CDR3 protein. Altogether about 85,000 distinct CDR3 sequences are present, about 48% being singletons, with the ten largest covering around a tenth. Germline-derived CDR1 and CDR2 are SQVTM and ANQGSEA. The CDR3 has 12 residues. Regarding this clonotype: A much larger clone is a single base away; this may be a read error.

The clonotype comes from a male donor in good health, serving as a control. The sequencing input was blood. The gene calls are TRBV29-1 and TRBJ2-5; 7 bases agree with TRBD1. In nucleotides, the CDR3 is TGCAGCGCTGAAGACAGGGCGGAGACCCAGTACTTC. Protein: CSAEDRAETQYF. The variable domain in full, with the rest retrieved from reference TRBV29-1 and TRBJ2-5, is SAVISQKPSRDICQRGTSLTIQCQVDSQVTMMFWYRQQPGQSLTLIATANQGSEATYESGFVIDKFPISRPNLTFSTLTVSNMSPEDSSIYLCSAEDRAETQYFGPGTRLLVL.